The present entry profiles one T cell receptor (beta chain) with its context. This specimen belongs to a study of control samples from healthy donors and cancer patients. Profiled with immunoSEQ multiplex PCR; TCRdb holds only in-frame clones, not every one. The table includes 100,000 to 150,000 clones, approximately 89% detected once. CDR1 is SGHRS, CDR2 YFSETQ, per germline. V was trimmed by 0 bases and J by 7 bases, leaving 13 bases between them. CDR3 size: 14 residues. Sequences were obtained from blood. The genes are TRBV5-1 and TRBJ1-2, with D possibly TRBD1 on 6 matching bases. The TCR was taken from a man between 18 and 35 years old in good health. This CDR3 is CASSLGLGGSGYTF. The CDR3 coding sequence is TGCGCCAGCAGCTTGGGCCTTGGGGGCAGTGGCTACACCTTC.